This record covers a single TCR beta chain. Its specificity is not known. This specimen comes from a study of shared clonotypes between healthy human individuals. Study results and caveats: The sampled material consisted only of blood, and tissue repertoires are likely to differ. The study generally estimated greater richness for naive than memory subsets. Investigators expected sequencing depth to affect clonotype sharing among donors.

Per the germline V gene, CDR1 is GTSNPN and CDR2 is SVGIG (reference sequence). The CDR3 contains 15 residues. V shed 4 bases and J shed 5 bases, with 20 bases lying between them. Sequencing was performed with immunoSEQ multiplex PCR; in TCRdb, only in-frame clones are kept and a portion is missing. Found here are 2.3 million or so clones, approximately 93% of them singletons; the top ten hold under 0.45%. This chain joins TRBV30 and TRBJ2-5, with a tentative D call TRBD2 (6 bases). The TCR comes from a man aged 18 to 29 in good health. Some clones in this sample may be carry-over from other donors' samples. The sample comprised naive CD4+ T cells from PBMCs. The subset is: CD45RA+ positively selected. The CDR3 nucleotides are TGTGCCTGGATGGGGACTGGGGTTGTTGGGGAGACCCAGTACTTC. Translating gives CAWMGTGVVGETQYF.